This TCR beta chain was recovered during a study of T cells in Graves' hyperthyroidism and ophthalmopathy. Trimming took off 0 bases at V and 1 base at J, with 6 bases between the two ends. Germline V gene lookup returns CDR1 GTSNPN and CDR2 SVGIG (reference sequence). CDR3 length: 13 amino acids. Study-wide points: Ophthalmopathy stood apart from stable hyperthyroidism in a 13 V-J model.

No progression to ophthalmopathy during 18 months of follow-up defined stable disease. This clonotype was picked up many times. Its antigen is unknown. Amplification targeted TCR beta CDR3 regions from RNA transcripts. Initially, a first-round RT-PCR of the TCR CDR3 employed the HTBI primer set. TCRdb itself ran the multiplex PCR reads through MiXCR, one entry per CDR3 protein. In the table there are around 500,000 distinct CDR3 sequences, approximately 15% of which are singletons. This chain uses TRBV30 with TRBJ1-1; no firm D call. The sequencing input was blood. The receptor's source is a woman between 18 and 29 years old with Graves' hyperthyroidism. The CDR3 DNA reads TGTGCCTGGAGTGTATCACGGAACACTGAAGCTTTCTTT. Its translation: CAWSVSRNTEAFF.